The 21 T cell receptor beta chains below were found in one sample sequenced in a study of cytomegalovirus exposure and HLA in healthy donors. A multiplex PCR was run with 60 Vbeta primers and 13 Jbeta primers. Clones were read by immunoSEQ multiplex PCR, and TCRdb kept only the in-frame ones, dropping some. The data hold fewer than 150,000 clones, with around 81% observed a single time. Sequenced sample: PBMCs. The receptors shown here come from a male donor in good health and CMV-seronegative.

The CDR3 coding sequence is TGTGCCTGGAGGTCGGGAGGCAGCTACTATGGCTACACCTTC. This sequence encodes CAWRSGGSYYGYTF. J is TRBJ1-2 and V is TRBV30, with D uncertain. Germline CDR1 and CDR2: GTSNPN and SVGIG (reference sequence). The V end lost 3 bases, the J end lost 3 bases, and 14 bases lay between the germline ends. The CDR3 has 14 residues.

V is TRBV11-3 and J is TRBJ1-1, with 9 bases lining up with TRBD1. The germline V gene encodes CDR1 SGHNT and CDR2 YENEEA. The CDR3 extends over 17 amino acids. V shed 5 bases and J 1 base; nucleotides not matched to a gene: 11. The CDR3 DNA reads as TGTGCCAGCAGCCCACCGGGGAGGACAGGGGCGAACACTGAAGCTTTCTTT. Protein: CASSPPGRTGANTEAFF. Looking up the rest from reference TRBV11-3 and TRBJ1-1 gives the full variable domain: EAGVVQSPRYKIIEKKQPVAFWCNPISGHNTLYWYLQNLGQGPELLIRYENEEAVDDSQLPKDRFSAERLKGVDSTLKIQPAELGDSAVYLCASSPPGRTGANTEAFFGQGTRLTVV.

This clone turned up a few times. V and J are TRBV2 and TRBJ2-7, with no clear D. Germline V lookup: CDR1 SNHLY, CDR2 FYNNEI. The CDR3 runs to 13 residues. Between the trimmed V and J ends, which lost 2 bases and 3 bases, there was a span of 8 bases. The CDR3 sequence: CASSEPFLYEQYF. The CDR3 coding sequence is TGTGCCAGCAGTGAACCCTTCCTCTACGAGCAGTACTTC.

The J gene is TRBJ1-2, the V gene TRBV9; 11 nucleotides align to TRBD1. V shed 0 bases, J shed 7 bases, and the junction held 2 bases outside the gene matches. Germline values: CDR1 SGDLS, CDR2 YYNGEE. This CDR3 has 14 residues. For the CDR3, the DNA is TGTGCCAGCAGCGTAGGGACAGGGGGCTTTGGCTACACCTTC. This gives the protein CASSVGTGGFGYTF. The whole variable domain, remainder taken from reference TRBV9 and TRBJ1-2, is DSGVTQTPKHLITATGQRVTLRCSPRSGDLSVYWYQQSLDQGLQFLIQYYNGEERAKGNILERFSAQQFPDLHSELNLSSLELGDSALYFCASSVGTGGFGYTFGSGTRLTVV.

The chain combines TRBV7-2 with TRBJ2-5; 11 bases map to TRBD2. The CDR3 is made up of 14 amino acids. CDR1 and CDR2 (germline): SGHTA, FQGNSA. The V and J ends lost 2 bases and 4 bases, in that order; junction bases with no gene match: 0. As DNA, the CDR3 is TGTGCCAGCAGCTTAACTAGCGGGGGAGAGACCCAGTACTTC. It yields the protein CASSLTSGGETQYF. The whole variable domain, filled in from reference TRBV7-2 and TRBJ2-5, reads GAGVSQSPSNKVTEKGKDVELRCDPISGHTALYWYRQSLGQGLEFLIYFQGNSAPDKSGLPSDRFSAERTGGSVSTLTIQRTQQEDSAVYLCASSLTSGGETQYFGPGTRLLVL.

This rearrangement joins TRBV6-5 to TRBJ1-4, with 7 positions matching TRBD1. Germline CDR1 and CDR2: MNHEY and SVGAGI. The CDR3 runs 14 residues. V was pared by 5 bases and J by 4 bases, with 4 bases of the junction left unmatched. This CDR3 is CASSGTALNEKLFF. Written as DNA, the CDR3 is TGTGCCAGCAGTGGGACAGCCCTTAATGAAAAACTGTTTTTT.

The V and J genes are TRBV7-9 and TRBJ1-6, with D unresolved. Germline CDR1 is SEHNR and CDR2 is FQNEAQ (reference sequence). V was shortened by 4 bases and J by 7 bases, with 14 bases between the two germline ends. This CDR3 contains 15 residues. CDR3 amino acids: CASSSARVGNSPLHF. As DNA, the CDR3 is TGTGCCAGCAGCTCTGCCCGGGTTGGCAATTCACCCCTCCACTTT.

V gene TRBV9 combines with J gene TRBJ2-7; 9 nucleotides align to TRBD2. The CDR3 contains 15 residues. The germline gives CDR1 SGDLS, CDR2 YYNGEE. Unmatched junction bases numbered 3, after V lost 0 bases and J lost 2 bases. The CDR3 coding sequence is TGTGCCAGCAGCGTAGCGACTAGCGGAACCTACGAGCAGTACTTC. Its protein product is CASSVATSGTYEQYF.

This rearrangement joins TRBV4-2 to TRBJ1-1, with D perhaps matching TRBD1 (6 bases). The CDR3 is 17 residues long. Trimming cost V 1 base and J 4 bases, with 19 bases left between them. Germline V gene sequence: CDR1 LGHNA, CDR2 YNFKEQ. CDR3 loop: CASSQVHDPGHFTEAFF. The CDR3 nucleotides read TGTGCCAGCAGCCAAGTCCACGATCCGGGACACTTCACTGAAGCTTTCTTT.

The gene calls are TRBV18 and TRBJ1-2; 10 bases fit TRBD1. The CDR3 length is 15 residues. Trimming removed 2 bases from V and 2 bases from J; junction bases left unmatched: 2. The germline CDR1 and CDR2 sequences are KGHSH and LQKENI. The CDR3 is CASSPGQGENYGYTF. In nucleotides, the CDR3 is TGTGCCAGCTCACCAGGACAGGGGGAGAACTATGGCTACACCTTC.

The chain recombines TRBV5-1 with TRBJ2-2, with TRBD1 identical over 12 bases. The CDR3 contains 15 residues. The V and J ends lost 3 bases and 7 bases, in that order; junction bases with no gene match: 4. The germline gives CDR1 SGHRS, CDR2 YFSETQ. The CDR3 reads CASSYGTGGDGELFF. CDR3 sequence (DNA): TGCGCCAGCAGCTACGGGACAGGGGGCGACGGGGAGCTGTTTTTT.

The chain couples TRBV2 to TRBJ2-3, with 8 nucleotides matching TRBD1. V was clipped by 4 bases and J by 4 bases; unmatched bases: 7. The CDR3 consists of 15 residues. CDR1 SNHLY and CDR2 FYNNEI come from the germline V gene. This CDR3 is CASSARQGAADTQYF. The CDR3 DNA reads as TGTGCCAGCAGTGCGAGGCAGGGGGCGGCAGATACGCAGTATTTT.

The rearrangement links TRBV5-4 to TRBJ1-1; D may be TRBD1 (5 bases). The CDR3 contains 14 residues. Looked up from germline, CDR1 is SGHNT and CDR2 is YYREEE (reference sequence). V was cut by 0 bases and J by 8 bases, with 14 bases left in between. The CDR3 DNA is TGTGCCAGCAGCTTGGAGGTTGCGGGGGGGGAAGCTTTCTTT. Translation: CASSLEVAGGEAFF.

This chain uses TRBV18 with TRBJ2-3; 11 bases match TRBD2. The CDR3 length is 15 residues. The germline V gene encodes CDR1 KGHSH and CDR2 LQKENI. The trim removed 6 bases at V and 6 bases at J, leaving 8 bases unmatched. The CDR3: CASSATSGVRDTQYF. In nucleotides, the CDR3 is TGTGCCAGCTCCGCGACTAGCGGGGTGAGGGATACGCAGTATTTT.

The V call is TRBV7-6, the J call TRBJ2-7; weak D call: TRBD1 (5 bases). The CDR3 extends over 12 amino acids. Germline CDR1 is SGHVS and CDR2 is FNYEAQ. V shed 6 bases and J shed 6 bases, with 12 bases lying between them. The CDR3 coding sequence is TGTGCCAGCAGACAGACAGTTGGCGAGCAGTACTTC. As protein: CASRQTVGEQYF. Full variable domain (rest looked up from reference TRBV7-6 and TRBJ2-7): GAGVSQSPRYKVTKRGQDVALRCDPISGHVSLYWYRQALGQGPEFLTYFNYEAQQDKSGLPNDRFSAERPEGSISTLTIQRTEQRDSAMYRCASRQTVGEQYFGPGTRLTVT.

The chain uses TRBV5-1 and TRBJ2-5; 8 bases are a match to TRBD1. Judging by the DNA end, TRBJ2-7 fits better; the J call may be wrong. CDR1 is SGHRS and CDR2 is YFSETQ in the germline V gene. The CDR3 contains 15 residues. CDR3 region: CASSRTGQASHEQYF. The CDR3 region has the DNA TGCGCCAGCAGTCGTACGGGACAGGCGTCCCACGAGCAGTACTTC.

This chain joins TRBV6-4 and TRBJ2-1; tentative D call: TRBD2 (6 bases). This CDR3 is built from 17 residues. Germline lookup yields CDR1 MRHNA and CDR2 SNTAGT. Deletions cut 2 bases from V and 8 bases from J, with 22 bases between. The CDR3 reads CASSDPTTGPWDYEQFF. For the CDR3, the DNA is TGTGCCAGCAGTGACCCAACTACCGGGCCGTGGGACTATGAGCAGTTCTTC.

This clone has only a few counts. The chain combines TRBV6-1 with TRBJ1-5; D gene uncertain. V gave up 8 bases and J gave up 5 bases, with 16 bases separating them. CDR3 length equals 14 residues. Germline CDR1 is MNHNS and CDR2 is SASEGT. DNA of the CDR3: TGTGCCAGCTCCGGGAGGCTTCGGGATCAGCCCCAGCATTTT. Amino acid sequence: CASSGRLRDQPQHF.

This clone was detected once. This chain joins TRBV29-1 and TRBJ1-5; D possibly corresponds to TRBD1 (5 bases). This CDR3 spans 13 amino acids. Germline V gives CDR1 SQVTM, CDR2 ANQGSEA. The V and J ends lost 3 bases and 5 bases respectively, with 11 bases between them. In nucleotides, the CDR3 is TGCAGCGTTGAGGGTCAGGGTGATCAGCCCCAGCATTTT. Its translation is CSVEGQGDQPQHF.

The rearrangement links TRBV29-1 to TRBJ2-7, with 9 bases aligning to TRBD1. V lost 5 bases, J lost 3 bases, and 8 bases stayed unmatched. CDR3 size: 14 residues. In germline, CDR1 is SQVTM, CDR2 ANQGSEA. The CDR3, as DNA: TGCAGCGTTTTACAGGGGGCCCTGGGCTACGAGCAGTACTTC. It translates to CSVLQGALGYEQYF.

The chain is built from TRBV4-1 and TRBJ2-2, with 11 bases fitting TRBD2. Germline CDR1 is MGHRA and CDR2 is YSYEKL. V lost 3 bases, J lost 5 bases, and 2 bases stayed unmatched. This CDR3 spans 15 amino acids. The CDR3 DNA is TGCGCCAGCAGCCAGGGGACTAGCGGAACCGGGGAGCTGTTTTTT. Amino acid sequence: CASSQGTSGTGELFF.